This T cell receptor beta chain was captured by sequencing in a study of T cells after posttransplantation cyclophosphamide. Findings and limits, study-wide: TRB clonality was highly associated with recipient CMV seropositivity and reactivation. Skin or GI-infiltrating T cells shared few TRB sequences with blood. Donor-recipient repertoire similarity was low at 1-2 months, rising over year one.

For this clone: Its antigen is unidentified.

The naive gate required viable CD3+CD4+ or CD3+CD8+ cells with CCR7+CD45RA+CD45RO-CD95-CD27+CD28+ phenotype. The CDR3 loop spans 16 amino acids. Germline V gene sequence: CDR1 LNHNV, CDR2 YYDKDF (reference sequence). Losses at the gene ends were 0 bases for V and 7 bases for J; bases not matched to a gene: 8. The table came from immunoSEQ multiplex PCR; TCRdb's copy has only in-frame clones and leaves some out. This sample carries about 20,000 clones, over 95% of them seen once, and the ten largest clones take roughly 0.15%. The sequenced sample consisted of naive CD4+ T cells sorted from PBMCs. The rearrangement links TRBV15 to TRBJ2-7; 11 bases are a match to TRBD1. The TCR comes from a middle-aged man in good health, CMV-negative, and a related stem cell transplant donor. The CDR3 here is CATSRDPGTGGNEQYF. In DNA form, the CDR3 reads TGTGCCACCAGCAGAGACCCCGGGACAGGGGGGAATGAGCAGTACTTC.